These T cell receptor beta chains were read from a single sample in a study of tumor-infiltrating lymphocytes in primary liver carcinoma. One entry per CDR3 protein results from TCRdb running MiXCR on the multiplex PCR reads. The sample includes fewer than 350,000 distinct CDR3 sequences, 50% to 70% of them seen just once. The sequencing sample was made of peripheral blood. All receptors derive from a man aged 35-49 years with primary liver carcinoma and hepatitis B virus infection. CDR3s include the opening cysteine and the closing phenylalanine or tryptophan. Fields, in order: D gene, clone size, CDR3 length, J gene, V gene, CDR3 DNA, CDR3 protein. A D gene is named only where the DNA matches it firmly. Expanded clones are given a class, and other clones once, few, many or no size at all.

-,few,13,TRBJ2-2,TRBV24-1,TGTGCCACCAGTGTATTTTCCACCGGGGAGCTGTTTTTT,CATSVFSTGELFF
-,-,14,TRBJ1-1,TRBV5-1,TGCGCCAGTCGTTTCGGGGGGGCTTACACTGAAGCTTTCTTT,CASRFGGAYTEAFF
TRBD1,-,12,TRBJ2-7,TRBV12-3/TRBV12-4,TGTGCCAGCAGTCAGGGACAGGGCGAGCAGTGGTTC,CASSQGQGEQWF
-,-,14,TRBJ2-3,TRBV7-3,TGTGCCAGCAGCTTCACTAGCAGCACAGATACGCGGTATTTT,CASSFTSSTDTRYF
-,-,14,TRBJ2-1,TRBV5-1,TGCGCCAGCAGCCACAGCGGTCCCTGCAATGAGCAGTTCTTC,CASSHSGPCNEQFF
TRBD1,-,14,TRBJ2-7,TRBV10-3,TGTGCCATCAGTCGTGGGACAGTTAACTACGAGCAGTACTTC,CAISRGTVNYEQYF
-,-,16,TRBJ2-2,TRBV5-6,TGTTCCAGCAGCTTGGGGGGGACACCGAACACCGGGGAGCTGTTTTTT,CSSSLGGTPNTGELFF
-,few,13,TRBJ2-3,TRBV5-1,TGCGCCAGCAGCCGAGGAGGAGCAGATACGCAGTATTTT,CASSRGGADTQYF
TRBD1,few,15,TRBJ2-3,TRBV15,TGTGCCACCAGCAGACAGGGGGCGAACACAGATACGCAGTATTTT,CATSRQGANTDTQYF
-,-,11,TRBJ1-1,TRBV29-1,TGCAGCCACCGCGATAACACTGAAGCTTTCTTT,CSHRDNTEAFF
TRBD1,-,15,TRBJ2-1,TRBV5-4,TGTGCCAGCAGCATATCAGGGGGAAACTACAATGAGCAGTTATTC,CASSISGGNYNEQLF
-,-,15,TRBJ2-7,TRBV11-1,TGTGCCAGCACCCCTTATGGAGGGCACTATTGCGAGCAGTACTTC,CASTPYGGHYCEQYF
-,-,14,TRBJ2-7,TRBV30,TGTGCCTGGGAACCCCAGGGGGGTTCCTACGAGCAGTACTTC,CAWEPQGGSYEQYF
-,few,13,TRBJ2-5,TRBV18,TGTGCCAGCTCACCTGGGACCCAAGAGACCCAGTACTTC,CASSPGTQETQYF
TRBD1,many,15,TRBJ2-5,TRBV12-3/TRBV12-4,TGTGCCAGCAGTTCCGGACAGGGGGCGAGAGAGACCCAGTACTTC,CASSSGQGARETQYF
TRBD1,few,15,TRBJ2-3,TRBV5-1,TGCGCCAGCAGCCAAGGGACAGGACCCACAGATACGCAGTATTTT,CASSQGTGPTDTQYF